One sample yielded the 24 T cell receptor beta chains listed below, sequenced in a study of T cell responses to AZD1222 COVID-19 vaccine. Libraries were prepared by immunoSEQ multiplex PCR; TCRdb keeps only in-frame clonotypes and omits some of them. The sample consists of about 110,000 clones, 70% to 90% of them appearing once. The sample here was peripheral blood, taken on day 0 of AZD1222 vaccination. The receptors were gathered from an adult in good health.

The J gene is TRBJ2-5, the V gene TRBV5-1, with 7 bases that match TRBD2. V was clipped by 4 bases and J by 3 bases; unmatched bases: 12. The germline V gene has CDR1 SGHRS and CDR2 YFSETQ. The CDR3 length is 16 residues. The CDR3 reads CASSRALAAGEETQYF. The DNA for the CDR3 is TGCGCCAGCAGCCGGGCGTTGGCGGCGGGGGAAGAGACCCAGTACTTC.

The CDR3 here is CASSTGRGQYF. The CDR3 nucleotides are TGTGCCAGTAGTACAGGGAGGGGGCAGTACTTC. The chain links TRBV19 to TRBJ2-7; 7 bases match TRBD2. The length of the CDR3 is 11 residues. Trimming cost V 4 bases and J 9 bases; bases outside gene matches: 3. Germline assignment: CDR1 LNHDA and CDR2 SQIVND (reference sequence).

The table lists this clone with a count of one. The rearrangement uses TRBV30 and TRBJ1-5, with a weak D call TRBD1 (6 bases). Germline values: CDR1 GTSNPN, CDR2 SVGIG (reference sequence). The CDR3 is 13 residues long. Trimming left V 5 bases short and J 2 bases short, with 10 bases between. This CDR3 reads CAWRGAGNQPQHF. CDR3 bases: TGTGCCTGGCGGGGGGCGGGCAATCAGCCCCAGCATTTT.

This clone was recorded only once. The chain couples TRBV4-3 to TRBJ1-1; D remains unclear. Trimming removed 3 bases from V and 6 bases from J, with 11 bases in between. The germline V gene has CDR1 LGHNA and CDR2 YSLEER. The CDR3 is 13 amino acids. The CDR3 sequence is CASSQGPGAEAFF. CDR3 bases: TGCGCCAGCAGCCAGGGCCCTGGGGCTGAAGCTTTCTTT.

The CDR3 DNA reads TGTGCCAGCAGCTTAAGACTAGAGTGGGATGAGCAGTTCTTC. This encodes CASSLRLEWDEQFF. The rearrangement links TRBV7-6 to TRBJ2-1; a possible D gene is TRBD2 (6 bases). The germline gives CDR1 SGHVS, CDR2 FNYEAQ. The CDR3 totals 14 residues. Trimming cost V 2 bases and J 8 bases, with 13 bases left between them.

This clone appeared a few times. The chain carries TRBV28 and TRBJ1-5; D is unresolved. The CDR3 sequence is 17 residues long. Germline V gene sequence: CDR1 MDHEN, CDR2 SYDVKM. The ends were cut back, 6 bases at V and 2 bases at J, with 20 bases in the middle. CDR3 nucleotide sequence: TGTGCCAGCAGCTCCCTTCGCTACCTTAAGGGCAATCAGCCCCAGCATTTT. Translating it yields CASSSLRYLKGNQPQHF.

This rearrangement joins TRBV7-6 to TRBJ2-5; the D gene is possibly TRBD1 (5 bases). Germline values: CDR1 SGHVS, CDR2 FNYEAQ. The germline V and J ends were trimmed by 1 base and 2 bases, with 5 bases remaining between them. The CDR3 has 13 amino acids. The CDR3 nucleotides are TGTGCCAGCAGCTTAGGACAGCAAGAGACCCAGTACTTC. Translation: CASSLGQQETQYF.

V usage is TRBV11-2 and J usage is TRBJ1-1; D remains unclear. Germline CDR1 is SGHAT and CDR2 is FQNNGV. This CDR3 has 14 amino acids. V lost 0 bases to trimming and J lost 5 bases, with 10 bases between them. CDR3 bases: TGTGCCAGCAGCTTAGAAGGTGGGGATACTGAAGCTTTCTTT. Its translation: CASSLEGGDTEAFF.

The chain uses TRBV18 and TRBJ2-5; 8 bases match TRBD1. Looked up from germline, CDR1 is KGHSH and CDR2 is LQKENI. With 4 bases clipped from V and 2 bases from J, the junction kept 3 bases outside the gene matches. The CDR3 spans 14 residues. CDR3 bases: TGTGCCAGCTCACAACGACAGGGGCAAGAGACCCAGTACTTC. This codes for CASSQRQGQETQYF.

The V and J genes are TRBV12-5 and TRBJ2-3, with 12 bases that match TRBD2. In germline, CDR1 is LGHNT, CDR2 FRNRAP. The CDR3 totals 20 residues. Trimming cost V 8 bases and J 1 base; bases outside gene matches: 19. This CDR3 is CASPQAPVLAGGWGTDTQYF. In nucleotides, the CDR3 is TGTGCTAGTCCCCAGGCCCCCGTACTAGCGGGGGGCTGGGGCACAGATACGCAGTATTTT. Combining the CDR3 with reference TRBV12-5 and TRBJ2-3 gives the whole variable domain DARVTQTPRHKVTEMGQEVTMRCQPILGHNTVFWYRQTMMQGLELLAYFRNRAPLDDSGMPKDRFSAEMPDATLATLKIQPSEPRDSAVYFCASPQAPVLAGGWGTDTQYFGPGTRLTVL.

This rearrangement joins TRBV6-5 to TRBJ1-4, with D uncertain. The V gene lost 8 bases and the J gene lost 2 bases, with 15 bases spanning the gap. The CDR3 is 15 residues long. Germline V gene data show CDR1 as MNHEY and CDR2 as SVGAGI. The CDR3 DNA reads as TGTGCCAGCGGTAAACAGCTTTCCACTAATGAAAAACTGTTTTTT. It codes for CASGKQLSTNEKLFF.

The chain combines TRBV7-2 with TRBJ1-1; D is uncertain. The CDR3 length is 14 residues. The germline V and J ends were trimmed by 3 bases and 1 base, with 9 bases remaining between them. CDR1 SGHTA and CDR2 FQGNSA come from the germline V gene. This chain's CDR3 is CASSFSEQNTEAFF. CDR3 nucleotides: TGTGCCAGCAGCTTTTCCGAACAGAACACTGAAGCTTTCTTT.

This chain connects TRBV20-1 to TRBJ1-2; no clear D gene. Germline CDR1 and CDR2: DFQATT and SNEGSKA (reference sequence). The V end was cut by 3 bases, the J end by 0 bases, with 8 bases between. The CDR3 is 13 amino acids. CDR3 DNA sequence: TGCAGTGCTAGTCCCGTGTCTAACTATGGCTACACCTTC. It specifies CSASPVSNYGYTF.

This chain joins TRBV19 and TRBJ1-2, with D perhaps TRBD1 (5 bases). Germline values: CDR1 LNHDA, CDR2 SQIVND (reference sequence). Trimming stripped 7 bases from V and 5 bases from J, with 17 bases between. The CDR3 length is 14 residues. Written as DNA, the CDR3 is TGTGCCAGTACCCACGACAGAGCCGTATATGGCTACACCTTC. This gives the protein CASTHDRAVYGYTF.

The chain employs TRBV15 and TRBJ2-7; unclear D gene. Trimming removed 3 bases from V and 6 bases from J, with 12 bases in between. Germline CDR1 reads LNHNV; CDR2 reads YYDKDF (reference sequence). This CDR3 comprises 13 residues. The chain's CDR3 is CATSRERSAEQYF. The CDR3 coding sequence is TGTGCCACCAGCAGGGAGAGGTCAGCCGAGCAGTACTTC.

This clone was seen once. The rearrangement links TRBV5-1 to TRBJ2-7; D is possibly TRBD2 (5 bases). Germline lookup yields CDR1 SGHRS and CDR2 YFSETQ. V was clipped by 2 bases and J by 7 bases, with 13 bases between them. This CDR3 has 13 amino acids. This CDR3 is CASSFQSTGEQYF. CDR3 bases: TGCGCCAGCAGCTTTCAATCAACGGGGGAGCAGTACTTC.

The CDR3 nucleotides are TGTGCCATCAGGACAGGATTGAACACCGGGGAGCTGTTTTTT. The encoded protein is CAIRTGLNTGELFF. J is TRBJ2-2 and V is TRBV10-3; a possible D gene is TRBD1 (6 bases). V lost 6 bases and J lost 1, with 9 bases in between. Germline V gives CDR1 ENHRY, CDR2 SYGVKD. The CDR3 extends over 14 amino acids.

The chain carries TRBV10-3 and TRBJ2-1; TRBD2 matches at 9 bases. The V segment lost 5 bases and the J segment 2 bases; nucleotides outside the gene matches: 4. The germline V gene has CDR1 ENHRY and CDR2 SYGVKD. CDR3 length equals 15 residues. CDR3 sequence (DNA): TGTGCCATCAGTCGGACTAGCGACCCCTACAATGAGCAGTTCTTC. It codes for CAISRTSDPYNEQFF.

The chain couples TRBV2 to TRBJ2-2, with 9 positions matching TRBD2. The CDR3 has 16 amino acids. Germline lookup yields CDR1 SNHLY and CDR2 FYNNEI. J was trimmed by 2 bases and V by 8 bases; bases with no gene match: 9. The CDR3: CASSRPSGANTGELFF. CDR3 nucleotides: TGTGCCAGCTCGAGGCCTAGCGGGGCAAACACCGGGGAGCTGTTTTTT. The full variable domain, its missing parts supplied by reference TRBV2 and TRBJ2-2, is EPEVTQTPSHQVTQMGQEVILRCVPISNHLYFYWYRQILGQKVEFLVSFYNNEISEKSEIFDDQFSVERPDGSNFTLKIRSTKLEDSAMYFCASSRPSGANTGELFFGEGSRLTVL.

The V and J genes are TRBV24-1 and TRBJ2-3, with 12 bases that match TRBD2. CDR1 and CDR2 (germline): KGHDR, SFDVKD. V gave up 9 bases and J gave up 6 bases; unmatched junction bases: 3. This CDR3 has 13 residues. The CDR3 sequence is CATGGTSGDTQYF. In DNA form, the CDR3 reads TGTGCCACCGGTGGGACTAGCGGGGATACGCAGTATTTT.

This chain uses TRBV18 with TRBJ2-3, with 8 bases aligning to TRBD1. The CDR3 extends over 16 amino acids. With V trimmed by 0 bases and J by 5 bases, 7 bases remained unmatched. Per germline, CDR1 KGHSH and CDR2 LQKENI. As DNA, the CDR3 is TGTGCCAGCTCACCACCAAACAGGGGGAGAGGAGATACGCAGTATTTT. Protein product: CASSPPNRGRGDTQYF.

V usage is TRBV7-6 and J usage is TRBJ2-1; 14 bases agree with TRBD2. After removal of 5 bases from V and 5 bases from J, the junction contained 8 bases not matched to a gene. The V gene's germline CDR1 is SGHVS and CDR2 FNYEAQ. The CDR3 loop spans 17 amino acids. CDR3: CASSPWTSGGTHNEQFF. In DNA form, the CDR3 reads TGTGCCAGCAGCCCCTGGACTAGCGGGGGGACCCACAATGAGCAGTTCTTC.

Only a few counts were recorded for this clone. The chain combines TRBV13 with TRBJ1-1; D uncertain. Germline CDR1 and CDR2: PRHDT and FYEKMQ (reference sequence). The V gene lost 2 bases and the J gene lost 0 bases, with 10 bases spanning the gap. The length of the CDR3 is 15 residues. The CDR3 spells CASSLMGMVNTEAFF. CDR3 bases: TGTGCCAGCAGCTTAATGGGGATGGTGAACACTGAAGCTTTCTTT.

The chain has TRBV7-2 and TRBJ2-7; D is unclear. The germline CDR1 and CDR2 sequences are SGHTA and FQGNSA. The CDR3 contains 13 residues. The V end lost 5 bases, the J end lost 3 bases, and 11 bases lay between the germline ends. The CDR3: CASSPGPHYEQYF. CDR3 DNA sequence: TGTGCCAGCAGCCCCGGGCCCCACTACGAGCAGTACTTC.